Sequencing of this T cell receptor (beta chain) was carried out in a study of CD8+CD57+ T cells in acquired aplastic anemia. Germline values: CDR1 SGHTA, CDR2 FQGNSA. The CDR3 contains 13 residues. V was pared by 5 bases and J by 5 bases, with 10 bases between. Notes on this clonotype: A read error may explain this, as a much larger clone is one base away. It is likely a read error, because the conserved phenylalanine at the end of the CDR3 is missing.

Genomic DNA acted as the template from which TCR beta VDJ combination and CDR3 sequence profiling were carried out. TCRdb reanalysed the reads using MiXCR and keeps one entry per CDR3 protein. The sample carries about 470,000 distinct CDR3 sequences, around 33% recorded once. Sequencing involved patients with CD8+CD57+ cell expansion previously shown by flow cytometry. The source is a human donor with aplastic anemia. The chain carries TRBV7-2 and TRBJ1-5; a possible D gene is TRBD1 (5 bases). The sample taken for sequencing was sorted CD4+, CD8+, or CD8+CD57+ T cells (not recorded which) from PBMCs. The CDR3 loop is CASSTRGDQPQHS. The CDR3 bases are TGTGCCAGCAGCACGAGGGGAGATCAGCCCCAGCATTCT.